This T cell receptor (beta chain) was documented in a study of T cell repertoires in cytomegalovirus infection (dated by TCRdb to about 2019). With respect to the entire study: Recently identified HLA-C-restricted CMV epitopes, whose presentation resists viral immunomodulation, were targeted by peptide stimulations together with well-studied HLA-B-restricted epitopes. The HLA type of each donor mattered for the analysis, because public TCR beta signatures pointed to carriage of CMV infection along with the matching HLA type. What the authors observed across the whole study: The ex vivo response was dominated by HLA-C-restricted CMV-specific TCR beta clonotypes, and the single most frequent clonotype in two of eight donors was supplied by these HLA-C-restricted clonotypes. In both this cohort and an independent approximately 350-donor cohort, the cumulative frequency of public TCR beta family members distinguished carriers of CMV infection plus the relevant HLA type.

The instrument given in TCRdb is Illumina HiSeq 1500. TCRdb reanalyzed the raw reads on its own, using fastp at Q25 for trimming and MiXCR for clone calling, and kept in-frame beta chains. Each CDR3 protein appears once, grouped with its most common genes and DNA. The sample table records 750,000 to 900,000 distinct CDR3 sequences; almost 30% of these occur just once. The ten largest make up around 14% of the sample. The V end gives up 7 bases and the J end 3 bases, leaving 9 bases in the junction not matched to a gene. The germline V gene (reference sequence) specifies MNHEY as CDR1 and SMNVEV as CDR2. Including the terminal cysteine and phenylalanine, the CDR3 comprises 14 residues. The CDR3 DNA has 42 bases and is translated from base 1. About this clonotype: The specificity of this receptor is unknown. Base quality data are lacking; no much larger clone is found one base away.

What the treatment or condition label conveys for this sample: in vitro stimulation with specific CMV peptide epitopes to enrich CMV-specific T cells. The sequences come from cultured CD8+ T cells from PBMCs, collected from culture after CMV antigen stimulation. This sequence originates from a human donor in good health (CMV status not recorded). Some clones in this sample may be carry-over from other donors' samples. Here the chain combines TRBV27 and TRBJ2-7, with 7 bases in between that match TRBD1. The CDR3 corresponds to CASNPGTASYEQYF. The DNA sequence is as follows: TGTGCCAGCAACCCCGGGACAGCAAGCTACGAGCAGTACTTC.